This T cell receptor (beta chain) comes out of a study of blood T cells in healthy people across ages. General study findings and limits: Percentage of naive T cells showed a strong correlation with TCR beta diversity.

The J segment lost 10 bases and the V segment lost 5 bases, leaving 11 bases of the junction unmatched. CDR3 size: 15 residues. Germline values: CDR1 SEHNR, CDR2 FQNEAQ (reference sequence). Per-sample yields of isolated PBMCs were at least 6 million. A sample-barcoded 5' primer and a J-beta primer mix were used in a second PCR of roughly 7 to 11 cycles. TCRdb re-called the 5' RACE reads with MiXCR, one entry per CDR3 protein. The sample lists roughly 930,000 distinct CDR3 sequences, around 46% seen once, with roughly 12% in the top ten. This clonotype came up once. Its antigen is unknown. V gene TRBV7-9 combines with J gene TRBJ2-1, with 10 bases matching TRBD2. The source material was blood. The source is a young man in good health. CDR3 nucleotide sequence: TGTGCCAGCAGCGTCGCCGGGACTAGCGCAGACGAGCAGTTCTTC. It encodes CASSVAGTSADEQFF.